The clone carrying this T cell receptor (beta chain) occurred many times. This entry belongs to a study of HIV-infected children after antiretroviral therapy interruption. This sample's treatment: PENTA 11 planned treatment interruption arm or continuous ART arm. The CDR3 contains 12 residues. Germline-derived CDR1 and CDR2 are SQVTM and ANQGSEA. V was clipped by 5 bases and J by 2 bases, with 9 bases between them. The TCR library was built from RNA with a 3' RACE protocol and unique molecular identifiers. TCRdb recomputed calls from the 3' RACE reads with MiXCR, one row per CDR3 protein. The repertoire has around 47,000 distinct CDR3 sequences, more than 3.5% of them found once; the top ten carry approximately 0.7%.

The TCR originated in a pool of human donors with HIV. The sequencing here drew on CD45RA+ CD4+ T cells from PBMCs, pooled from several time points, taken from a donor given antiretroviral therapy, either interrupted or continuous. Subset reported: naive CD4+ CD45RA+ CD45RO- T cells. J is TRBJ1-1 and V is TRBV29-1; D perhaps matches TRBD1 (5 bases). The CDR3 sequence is CSVKGVNTEAFF. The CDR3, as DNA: TGCAGCGTTAAAGGGGTAAACACTGAAGCTTTCTTT.